One and the same sample provided the 21 T cell receptor beta chains below, sequenced in a study of blood T cell repertoires in COVID-19 (dated by TCRdb to the early 2020s). Library construction relied on the immunoSEQ multiplex PCR assay. TCRdb took over this immuneACCESS table, retaining in-frame rearrangements with V and J assigned. Such tables are incomplete; in checked studies, under half of the missing clones stem from an unresolved V gene, and the remainder is unexplained. Here the sample has about 14,000 clones; about 73% occur a single time. Roughly 20% of the sample lies in the top ten. Sequenced material: peripheral blood. The receptors were sampled from a boy aged 2 to 10 with active or convalescent COVID-19.

The chain has TRBV5-6 and TRBJ2-1; 8 bases align to TRBD2. Trimming cost V 3 bases and J 9 bases; bases outside gene matches: 11. The CDR3 is 15 residues long. CDR1 SGHDT and CDR2 YYEEEE come from the germline V gene. The CDR3 DNA sequence: TGTGCCAGCAGCTCCGGGACTAGGGGGTTCGGTGAGCAGTTCTTC. It translates to CASSSGTRGFGEQFF.

V gene TRBV15 combines with J gene TRBJ2-7; 11 positions agree with TRBD1. Germline V gene lookup returns CDR1 LNHNV and CDR2 YYDKDF (reference sequence). This CDR3 has 15 residues. Trimming took 2 bases from V and 6 from J; bases not matched to a gene: 6. The CDR3 reads CATSRRTGGNPEQYF. The CDR3 nucleotides are TGTGCCACCAGCAGAAGGACAGGGGGCAATCCCGAGCAGTACTTC.

The chain combines TRBV27 with TRBJ1-2; D is unclear. This CDR3 has 15 residues. Germline CDR1 is MNHEY and CDR2 is SMNVEV (reference sequence). V dropped 8 bases and J dropped 3 bases, with 19 bases sitting between them. CDR3 residues: CASGWWSSSDYGYTF. In DNA form, the CDR3 reads TGTGCCAGCGGTTGGTGGAGCAGCTCAGACTATGGCTACACCTTC.

The DNA of the CDR3 is TGTGCCAGCAGCGTCCAGAGGACATCTGGGGCCAACGTCCTGACTTTC. Translation gives CASSVQRTSGANVLTF. This chain connects TRBV7-2 to TRBJ2-6, with a weak D call TRBD1 (5 bases). Looked up from germline, CDR1 is SGHTA and CDR2 is FQGNSA. This CDR3 has 16 amino acids. V lost 5 bases to trimming and J lost 1 base, with 12 bases between them.

The chain has TRBV6-5 and TRBJ1-1; no clear D gene. Germline CDR1 is MNHEY and CDR2 is SVGAGI. V was cut by 2 bases and J by 5 bases, with 15 bases left in between. CDR3 length: 15 residues. The CDR3 spells CASSYLAPSGTEAFF. CDR3 sequence (DNA): TGTGCCAGCAGTTACCTGGCCCCATCGGGTACTGAAGCTTTCTTT.

The CDR3 nucleotides are TGTGCCAGCAGTATTCTAGCGGGGGGGGCTGAGCAGTTCTTC. It encodes CASSILAGGAEQFF. The chain uses TRBV27 and TRBJ2-1; 12 bases match TRBD2. The CDR3 consists of 14 residues. Trimming at V came to 5 bases and at J to 9 bases, leaving 5 bases not matched to a gene. Germline V gene lookup returns CDR1 MNHEY and CDR2 SMNVEV (reference sequence).

In its sample, this clone was seen a few times. The gene calls are TRBV30 and TRBJ1-2; 8 bases match TRBD1. Germline V gene sequence: CDR1 GTSNPN, CDR2 SVGIG (reference sequence). V shed 3 bases and J 4 bases; nucleotides not matched to a gene: 10. This CDR3 comprises 15 residues. Here the CDR3 DNA reads TGTGCCTGGAGCTACCTCGACAGGGGAACCTATGGCTACACCTTC. It specifies CAWSYLDRGTYGYTF.

The CDR3 sequence is CASSQEVVAGKTQYF. The DNA for the CDR3 is TGTGCCAGCAGCCAAGAGGTTGTGGCAGGAAAGACCCAGTACTTC. The chain combines TRBV3-1 (or the pseudogene TRBV3-2) with TRBJ2-5; no firm D call. The length of the CDR3 is 15 residues. V was cut by 0 bases and J by 6 bases, with 14 bases left in between. Looked up from germline, CDR1 is LGHDT and CDR2 is YNNKEL (reference sequence).

The CDR3 loop is CASVHPSGETQYF. The CDR3 nucleotides are TGTGCCAGCGTGCACCCCTCAGGGGAGACCCAGTACTTC. The chain recombines TRBV28 with TRBJ2-5; possible D gene TRBD1, 5 bases. CDR1 is MDHEN and CDR2 is SYDVKM in the germline V gene. Trimming shortened V by 8 bases and J by 5 bases, and 15 bases separated the two germline ends. CDR3 length: 13 amino acids.

This chain connects TRBV7-2 to TRBJ2-1, with 9 bases fitting TRBD2. The CDR3 is 15 amino acids. The ends lost 10 bases at V and 4 bases at J; junction bases unmatched: 11. Germline CDR1 SGHTA, CDR2 FQGNSA. CDR3 in amino acids: CATRGRGTVYNEQFF. CDR3 nucleotide sequence: TGTGCCACCCGCGGGAGGGGGACGGTTTACAATGAGCAGTTCTTC.

The J gene is TRBJ2-2, the V gene TRBV7-6; 8 positions match TRBD2. Germline V lookup: CDR1 SGHVS, CDR2 FNYEAQ. This CDR3 has 16 residues. J gave up 6 bases and V 4 bases, and 10 bases lay outside the gene matches. The chain's CDR3 is CASSSGPSGSPGELFF. CDR3 DNA: TGTGCCAGCAGCTCCGGACCGAGCGGGAGCCCCGGGGAGCTGTTTTTT.

The V and J genes are TRBV7-2 and TRBJ2-2; D is possibly TRBD2 (6 bases). CDR1 and CDR2 from the germline V gene are SGHTA and FQGNSA. Trimming left V 1 base short and J 1 base short, with 10 bases between. The CDR3 has 16 amino acids. The CDR3 nucleotides read TGTGCCAGCAGCTTAGTTGCGGGGTGGAACACCGGGGAGCTGTTTTTT. Its translation is CASSLVAGWNTGELFF.

This chain joins TRBV18 and TRBJ1-1; 8 bases fit TRBD1. Germline V gene data show CDR1 as KGHSH and CDR2 as LQKENI. V was pared by 1 base and J by 5 bases, with 6 bases of the junction left unmatched. The CDR3 consists of 15 residues. The CDR3 nucleotides read TGTGCCAGCTCACCACGAGCGACAGGGGAGACTGAAGCTTTCTTT. It translates to CASSPRATGETEAFF. The full variable domain, in which reference TRBV18 and TRBJ1-1 provide the parts outside the CDR3, is NAGVMQNPRHLVRRRGQEARLRCSPMKGHSHVYWYRQLPEEGLKFMVYLQKENIIDESGMPKERFSAEFPKEGPSILRIQQVVRGDSAAYFCASSPRATGETEAFFGQGTRLTVV.

The rearrangement joins TRBV7-9 to TRBJ1-6; 7 nucleotides line up with TRBD1. Germline trimming cut 6 bases from V and 7 bases from J; bases unmatched to any gene: 12. In germline, CDR1 is SEHNR, CDR2 FQNEAQ (reference sequence). The CDR3 is 16 residues long. The chain's CDR3 is CASSLRTGVGNSPLHF. CDR3 coding DNA: TGTGCCAGCAGTCTTAGAACAGGGGTTGGAAATTCACCCCTCCACTTT.

The chain uses TRBV16 and TRBJ1-3; no reliable D call. V lost 3 bases, J lost 0 bases, and 3 bases lay in between. The germline gives CDR1 KGHSY, CDR2 FQNENV. The CDR3 is made up of 13 amino acids. CDR3 bases: TGTGCCAGCAGCCACGGCTCTGGAAACACCATATATTTT. Amino acid sequence: CASSHGSGNTIYF.

The chain has TRBV27 and TRBJ2-3; TRBD2 might be the D (5 bases). Trimming shortened V by 3 bases and J by 1 base, and 14 bases separated the two germline ends. The CDR3 is 16 amino acids. The germline V gene has CDR1 MNHEY and CDR2 SMNVEV (reference sequence). The CDR3 DNA is TGTGCCAGCAGTTTCGGCACGGGGTATCGCACAGATACGCAGTATTTT. It is translated as CASSFGTGYRTDTQYF.

The genes are TRBV6-5 and TRBJ2-7; TRBD2 matches 10 bases. J gave up 5 bases and V 2 bases, and 6 bases lay outside the gene matches. CDR1 and CDR2 from the germline V gene are MNHEY and SVGAGI. This CDR3 has 15 residues. In nucleotides, the CDR3 is TGTGCCAGCAGTTACCTCCTAGCGGGAGCTCACGAGCAGTACTTC. Its translation: CASSYLLAGAHEQYF.

The V gene is TRBV30, the J gene TRBJ2-2; D perhaps matches TRBD1 (5 bases). The CDR3 totals 15 residues. Germline V gene sequence: CDR1 GTSNPN, CDR2 SVGIG (reference sequence). Trimming shortened V by 2 bases and J by 7 bases, and 17 bases separated the two germline ends. CDR3 in amino acids: CAWSPPNIRGGELFF. The CDR3 region has the DNA TGTGCCTGGAGTCCCCCCAACATAAGGGGCGGGGAGCTGTTTTTT.

The chain employs TRBV29-1 and TRBJ2-7; 8 bases are a match to TRBD2. Germline-derived CDR1 and CDR2 are SQVTM and ANQGSEA. J lost 5 bases, V lost 3 bases, and 9 bases had no gene match. The CDR3 spans 14 residues. The CDR3 DNA reads TGCAGCGTTGAGCGGGAGGCCTCCATCCACGAGCAGTACTTC. Translated, it gives CSVEREASIHEQYF.

The J gene is TRBJ2-3, the V gene TRBV4-3, with a tentative D call TRBD1 (6 bases). This CDR3 is 13 amino acids long. Germline V gene lookup returns CDR1 LGHNA and CDR2 YSLEER. With 2 bases removed from V and 3 bases from J, the gap between germline ends came to 6 bases. In DNA, the CDR3 is TGCGCCAGCAGCCAAACAGGGACAGATACGCAGTATTTT. Protein product: CASSQTGTDTQYF.

V usage is TRBV7-2 and J usage is TRBJ2-3; TRBD2 aligns across 8 bases. CDR1 and CDR2 (germline): SGHTA, FQGNSA. The J segment lost 5 bases and the V segment lost 4 bases, leaving 8 bases of the junction unmatched. The CDR3 length is 15 residues. CDR3 nucleotide sequence: TGTGCCAGCAGCTCGACTAGCGCGGGGGGAGATACGCAGTATTTT. It codes for CASSSTSAGGDTQYF.